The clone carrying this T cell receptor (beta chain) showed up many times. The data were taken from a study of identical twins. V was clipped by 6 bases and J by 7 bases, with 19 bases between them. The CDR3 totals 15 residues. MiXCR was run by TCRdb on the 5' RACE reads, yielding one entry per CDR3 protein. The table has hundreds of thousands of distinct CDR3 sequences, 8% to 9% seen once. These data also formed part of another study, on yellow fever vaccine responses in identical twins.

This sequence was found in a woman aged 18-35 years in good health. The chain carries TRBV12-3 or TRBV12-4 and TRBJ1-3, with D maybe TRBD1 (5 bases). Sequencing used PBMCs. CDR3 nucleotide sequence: TGTGCCAGCAGGGCCGGGGGTCTCCAATGGAACACCATATATTTT. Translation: CASRAGGLQWNTIYF.